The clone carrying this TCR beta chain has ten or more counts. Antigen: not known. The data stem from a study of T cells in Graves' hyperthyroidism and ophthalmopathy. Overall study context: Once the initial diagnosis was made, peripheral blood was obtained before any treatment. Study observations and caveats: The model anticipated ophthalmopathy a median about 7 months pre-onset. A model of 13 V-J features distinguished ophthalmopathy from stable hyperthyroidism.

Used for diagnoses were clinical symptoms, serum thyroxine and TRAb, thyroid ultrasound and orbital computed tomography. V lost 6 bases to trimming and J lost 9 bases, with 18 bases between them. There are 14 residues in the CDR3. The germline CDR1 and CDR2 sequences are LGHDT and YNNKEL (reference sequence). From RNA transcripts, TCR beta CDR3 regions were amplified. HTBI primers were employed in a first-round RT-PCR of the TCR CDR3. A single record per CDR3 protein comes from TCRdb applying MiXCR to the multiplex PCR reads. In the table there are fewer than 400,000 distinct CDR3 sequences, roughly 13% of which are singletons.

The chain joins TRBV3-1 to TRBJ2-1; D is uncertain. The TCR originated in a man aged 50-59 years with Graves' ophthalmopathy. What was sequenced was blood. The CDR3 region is CASRMGSRSGEQFF. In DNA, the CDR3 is TGTGCCAGCAGGATGGGGTCTCGTTCCGGTGAGCAGTTCTTC.